This is a list of T cell receptor beta chains from one sample in a study of cytotoxic CD8 clonotypes in ibrutinib-treated CLL. Assay used: immunoSEQ multiplex PCR; TCRdb lists only in-frame clones, some missing. In the table there are tens of thousands of clones, roughly 59% of which are singletons. This sample comprised PBMCs, obtained after 12 months of ibrutinib treatment. These receptors were obtained from a human donor with chronic lymphocytic leukemia. CDR3s include the opening cysteine and the closing phenylalanine or tryptophan. The D gene is left open where the match is weak. Expanded clones are given a class, and other clones once, few, many or no size at all.

V gene	D gene	J gene	clone size	CDR3 protein	CDR3 DNA
TRBV7-9	TRBD2	TRBJ2-3	.	CASSLGTSGYTDTQYF	TGTGCCAGCAGCCTAGGGACTAGTGGGTACACAGATACGCAGTATTTT
TRBV13	.	TRBJ2-3	.	CASSIRSRASTDTQYF	TGTGCCAGCAGCATCCGGAGCCGAGCAAGCACAGATACGCAGTATTTT
TRBV5-6	TRBD1	TRBJ2-3	.	CASSLGTVVTDTQYF	TGTGCCAGCAGCTTAGGGACAGTAGTCACAGATACGCAGTATTTT
TRBV5-4	.	TRBJ1-2	many	CASSPTPRNYGYTF	TGTGCCAGCAGCCCCACTCCAAGGAACTATGGCTACACCTTC
TRBV2	.	TRBJ1-1	.	CASSESDEAFF	TGTGCCAGCAGTGAATCAGATGAAGCTTTCTTT
TRBV21-1	.	TRBJ2-7	once	CASTGKHRDPTYEQYF	TGTGCCAGCACCGGCAAACACCGGGACCCAACCTACGAGCAGTACTTC
TRBV6-1	.	TRBJ1-2	few	CASNPGMSNYGYTF	TGTGCCAGCAATCCCGGGATGTCTAACTATGGCTACACCTTC
TRBV7-2	.	TRBJ1-2	.	CASSLDRLYGYTF	TGTGCCAGCAGCTTAGACAGGCTCTATGGCTACACCTTC
TRBV21-1	.	TRBJ1-2	many	CASSPPGQGGYGYTF	TGTGCCAGCAGCCCCCCGGGACAGGGAGGCTATGGCTACACCTTC
TRBV7-6	TRBD2	TRBJ2-7	few	CASTLALGGNSEQYF	TGTGCCAGCACCCTAGCTTTGGGAGGGAATAGCGAGCAGTACTTC
TRBV28	TRBD2	TRBJ2-1	once	CASNILAGAYNEQFF	TGTGCCAGCAATATACTAGCGGGGGCATACAATGAGCAGTTCTTC
TRBV11-2	.	TRBJ2-3	.	CASSLRANTDTQYF	TGTGCCAGCAGCTTAAGGGCTAACACAGATACGCAGTATTTT
TRBV5-6	TRBD1	TRBJ2-7	.	CASSWGTGPYEQYF	TGTGCCAGCAGCTGGGGGACAGGGCCCTACGAGCAGTACTTC
TRBV7-9	.	TRBJ1-1	.	CASSLGPANTEAFF	TGTGCCAGCAGCTTAGGGCCAGCGAACACTGAAGCTTTCTTT
TRBV7-6	.	TRBJ1-1	.	CASSSLNHQEAFF	TGTGCCAGCAGCTCCTTAAACCACCAGGAAGCTTTCTTT
TRBV6-5	.	TRBJ2-7	few	CASSYSARNYEQYF	TGTGCCAGCAGTTACTCCGCCAGGAATTACGAGCAGTACTTC
TRBV18	.	TRBJ1-1	many	CASSPPIRGRRTEAFF	TGTGCCAGCTCACCCCCTATCCGGGGGCGGCGGACTGAAGCTTTCTTT
TRBV19	.	TRBJ1-5	.	CASTPGSGQLRQPQHF	TGTGCCAGTACCCCGGGGAGTGGACAGTTACGTCAGCCCCAGCATTTT
TRBV6-5	.	TRBJ1-2	.	CASSLERVGYTF	TGTGCCAGCAGCCTAGAGAGGGTTGGCTACACCTTC
TRBV28	TRBD1	TRBJ2-5	.	CASSGQGTGGETQYF	TGTGCCAGCAGTGGACAGGGAACTGGGGGGGAGACCCAGTACTTC
TRBV11-2	TRBD2	TRBJ2-3	.	CASSFKAGSADTQYF	TGTGCCAGCAGCTTCAAAGCGGGATCAGCAGATACGCAGTATTTT
TRBV10-2	.	TRBJ2-3	few	CASRVGSFTDTQYF	TGCGCCAGCAGGGTTGGCAGCTTCACAGATACGCAGTATTTT
TRBV5-6	TRBD1	TRBJ1-2	.	CASRGGQGRLRRYGYTF	TGTGCCAGCAGAGGCGGACAGGGAAGGTTACGGCGCTATGGCTACACCTTC
TRBV2	.	TRBJ1-2	many	CASSAGPPGYTF	TGTGCCAGCAGTGCGGGACCACCGGGCTACACCTTC
TRBV25-1	.	TRBJ1-4	many	CASRDKGKLFF	TGTGCCAGCAGGGATAAGGGAAAACTGTTTTTT
TRBV20-1	.	TRBJ2-1	.	CSASVVNEQFF	TGCAGTGCTAGTGTTGTGAATGAGCAGTTCTTC
TRBV7-9	.	TRBJ2-6	.	CASSLMANVLTF	TGTGCCAGCAGCTTAATGGCCAACGTCCTGACTTTC
TRBV7-7	.	TRBJ2-3	.	CASSLGLRKGDTQYF	TGTGCCAGCAGCTTAGGCCTCAGAAAAGGAGATACGCAGTATTTT